The clone carrying this TCR beta chain was seen many times. Amplification yielded TCR beta CDR3 regions, with RNA transcripts as the source. TCR CDR3 underwent first-round RT-PCR with the HTBI primer set. Via MiXCR, TCRdb re-called the multiplex PCR reads, giving one row per CDR3 protein. The data hold 200,000 to 300,000 distinct CDR3 sequences, with 16% observed a single time. This sample was included in a study of T cells in Graves' hyperthyroidism and ophthalmopathy. The ends were cut back, 1 base at V and 3 bases at J, with 9 bases in the middle. This CDR3 comprises 14 residues. The germline gives CDR1 MNHNY, CDR2 SVGAGI (reference sequence).

This receptor was identified in a woman younger than 30 with Graves' ophthalmopathy. The chain uses TRBV6-6 and TRBJ1-2; a possible D gene is TRBD1 (6 bases). Sequencing used blood. The CDR3 coding sequence is TGTGCCAGCAGTTACTTAAGGACAGACTATGGCTACACCTTC. Protein sequence: CASSYLRTDYGYTF.